This T cell receptor beta chain is from a study of blood T cell repertoires in COVID-19. Overall study: Acute and convalescent COVID-19 samples came from the United States, Italy and Spain. Sources were T cells, B-cell-depleted T cells, or PBMCs; the material itself was cDNA or gDNA.

This CDR3 has 16 residues. Germline V gene lookup returns CDR1 MNHEY and CDR2 SVGAGI. Trimming took 3 bases from V and 5 from J; bases not matched to a gene: 8. The method was immunoSEQ multiplex PCR; TCRdb's version includes in-frame clones alone and lacks a portion of them. Seen here are tens of thousands of clones, 70% to 90% observed once, and the top ten hold 6% to 9.5%. The sample was peripheral blood. The chain links TRBV6-5 to TRBJ1-1, with 11 bases that match TRBD1. The sequence derives from a human donor with acute or convalescent COVID-19. The donor label of this sample is uncertain. The CDR3 bases are TGTGCCAGCAGTTATGTTTCCGGGACAGGGGGGACTGAAGCTTTCTTT. Its translation: CASSYVSGTGGTEAFF.